This T cell receptor (beta chain) is drawn from a study of cytomegalovirus exposure and HLA in healthy donors. Trimming took 2 bases from V and 1 from J, leaving 8 bases between them. Germline-derived CDR1 and CDR2 are MNHEY and SVGAGI. The CDR3 contains 14 residues. Study outcomes and limitations: With later analysis, a missense DCLRE1C variant became linked to TCR beta V- and J-gene trimming. Cytomegalovirus association was listed for around 180 TCR beta chains.

PCR employed 60 Vbeta and 13 Jbeta primers. The data were produced by immunoSEQ multiplex PCR, yet TCRdb's version contains in-frame clones alone and is incomplete. Of around 150,000 clones in the sample, roughly 80% were seen once. This clone was seen a single time. The antigen remains undetermined. The chain recombines TRBV6-5 with TRBJ1-2; D gene ambiguous. The sequenced sample consisted of PBMCs. This sequence originates from a man aged 50-59 years in good health and CMV-seropositive. CDR3 protein: CASSYRAGNYGYTF. The CDR3, as DNA: TGTGCCAGCAGTTACAGGGCGGGTAACTATGGCTACACCTTC.